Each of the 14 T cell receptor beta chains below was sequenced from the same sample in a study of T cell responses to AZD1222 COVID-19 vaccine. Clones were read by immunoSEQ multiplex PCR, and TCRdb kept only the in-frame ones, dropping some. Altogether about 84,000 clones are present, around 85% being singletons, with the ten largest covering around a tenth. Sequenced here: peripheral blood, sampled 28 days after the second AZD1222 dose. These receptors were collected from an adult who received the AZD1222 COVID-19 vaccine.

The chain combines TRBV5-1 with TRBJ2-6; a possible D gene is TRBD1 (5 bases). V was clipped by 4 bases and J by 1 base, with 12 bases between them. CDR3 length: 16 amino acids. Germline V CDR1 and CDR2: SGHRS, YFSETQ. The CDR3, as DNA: TGCGCCAGCAGCAGAACACAGGCGTCTGGGGCCAACGTCCTGACTTTC. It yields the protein CASSRTQASGANVLTF.

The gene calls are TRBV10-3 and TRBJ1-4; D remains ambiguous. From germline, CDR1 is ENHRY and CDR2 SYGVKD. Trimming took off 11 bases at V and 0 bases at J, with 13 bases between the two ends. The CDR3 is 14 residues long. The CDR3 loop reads CAVKGSATNEKLFF. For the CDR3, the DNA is TGTGCCGTAAAGGGTTCAGCAACTAATGAAAAACTGTTTTTT.

This chain's CDR3 is CASSEARGVNTGELFF. The CDR3 DNA follows: TGTGCCAGCAGTGAAGCGCGCGGGGTGAACACCGGGGAGCTGTTTTTT. J is TRBJ2-2 and V is TRBV2; the D gene is possibly TRBD2 (6 bases). Germline assignment: CDR1 SNHLY and CDR2 FYNNEI. V dropped 0 bases and J dropped 1 base, with 9 bases sitting between them. This CDR3 region has 16 residues.

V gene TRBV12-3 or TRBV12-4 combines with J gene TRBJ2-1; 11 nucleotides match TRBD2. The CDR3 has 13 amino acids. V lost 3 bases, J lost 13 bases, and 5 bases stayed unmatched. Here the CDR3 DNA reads TGTGCCAGCAGTTTTGGGCTAGCGGGGGGTCAGTTCTTC. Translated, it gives CASSFGLAGGQFF.

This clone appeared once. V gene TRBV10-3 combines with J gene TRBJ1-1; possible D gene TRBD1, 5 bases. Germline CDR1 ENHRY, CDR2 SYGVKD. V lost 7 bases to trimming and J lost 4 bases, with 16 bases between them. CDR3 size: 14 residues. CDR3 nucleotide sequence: TGTGCCATCAAAGGGGCAGGGTCTACCACTGAAGCTTTCTTT. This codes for CAIKGAGSTTEAFF.

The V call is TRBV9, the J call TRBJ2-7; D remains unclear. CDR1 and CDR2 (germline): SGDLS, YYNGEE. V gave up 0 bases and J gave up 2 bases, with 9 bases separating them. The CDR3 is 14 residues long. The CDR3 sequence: CASSVGGLTYEQYF. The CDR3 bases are TGTGCCAGCAGCGTAGGGGGTTTGACCTACGAGCAGTACTTC.

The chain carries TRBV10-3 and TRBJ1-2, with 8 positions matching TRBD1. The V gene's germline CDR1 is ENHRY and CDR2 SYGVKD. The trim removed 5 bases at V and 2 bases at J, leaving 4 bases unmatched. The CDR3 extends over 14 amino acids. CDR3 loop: CAISNRGENYGYTF. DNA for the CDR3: TGTGCCATCAGTAACAGGGGGGAAAACTATGGCTACACCTTC.

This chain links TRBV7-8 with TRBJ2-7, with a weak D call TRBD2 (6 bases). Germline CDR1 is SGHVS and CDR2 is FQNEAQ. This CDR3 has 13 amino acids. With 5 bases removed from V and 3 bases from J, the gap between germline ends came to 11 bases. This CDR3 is CASSLLGGYEQYF. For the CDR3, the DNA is TGTGCCAGCAGCCTTCTCGGGGGCTACGAGCAGTACTTC.

Here the CDR3 DNA reads TGCAGCACCGGGGGGCAGGGTATCGACGAGCAGTACTTC. Amino acids: CSTGGQGIDEQYF. The chain combines TRBV29-1 with TRBJ2-7, with TRBD2 as a possible D gene (7 bases). The CDR3 is made up of 13 amino acids. V was clipped by 8 bases and J by 5 bases, with 19 bases between them. Germline CDR1 SQVTM, CDR2 ANQGSEA.

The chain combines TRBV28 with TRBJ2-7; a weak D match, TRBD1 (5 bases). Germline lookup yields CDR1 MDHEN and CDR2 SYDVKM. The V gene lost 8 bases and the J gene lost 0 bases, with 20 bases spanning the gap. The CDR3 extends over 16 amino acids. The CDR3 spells CASGLSSLGDSYEQYF. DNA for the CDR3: TGTGCCAGCGGCCTCAGTTCATTAGGGGACTCCTACGAGCAGTACTTC.

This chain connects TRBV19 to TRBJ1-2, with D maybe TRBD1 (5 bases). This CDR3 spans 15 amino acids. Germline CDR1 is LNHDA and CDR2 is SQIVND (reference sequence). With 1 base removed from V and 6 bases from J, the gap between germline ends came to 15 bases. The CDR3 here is CASSIGAGSVHGYTF. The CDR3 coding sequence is TGTGCCAGTAGTATAGGGGCAGGGAGTGTACATGGCTACACCTTC.

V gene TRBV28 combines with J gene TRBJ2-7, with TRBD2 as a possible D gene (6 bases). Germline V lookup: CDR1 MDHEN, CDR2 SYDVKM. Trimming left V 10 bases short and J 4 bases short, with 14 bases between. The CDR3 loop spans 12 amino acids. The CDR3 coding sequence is TGTGCCACCGGACTGGGACTTTACGAGCAGTACTTC. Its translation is CATGLGLYEQYF.

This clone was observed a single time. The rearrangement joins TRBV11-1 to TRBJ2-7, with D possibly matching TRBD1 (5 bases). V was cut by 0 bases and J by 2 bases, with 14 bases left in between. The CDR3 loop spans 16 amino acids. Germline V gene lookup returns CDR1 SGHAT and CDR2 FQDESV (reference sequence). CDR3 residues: CASSLAAVRGTYEQYF. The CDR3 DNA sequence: TGTGCCAGCAGCTTAGCGGCCGTTAGGGGTACCTACGAGCAGTACTTC.

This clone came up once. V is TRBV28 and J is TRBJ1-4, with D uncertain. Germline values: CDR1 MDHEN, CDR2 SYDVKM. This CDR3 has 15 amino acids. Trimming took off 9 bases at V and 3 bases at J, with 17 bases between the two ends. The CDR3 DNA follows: TGTGCCAGTAGAATTTGGGTGGCGTCTAATGAAAAACTGTTTTTT. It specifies CASRIWVASNEKLFF.